The 12 T cell receptor beta chains reported below all come from one sample, sequenced in a study of chemoradiotherapy in HPV16-positive cancers. TCRdb's copy holds only in-frame clones and misses some; the assay was immunoSEQ multiplex PCR. The repertoire has tens of thousands of clones, about 80% of them found once; the top ten carry around 5.1%. The sample here was blood, taken from a patient who underwent chemoradiotherapy. The receptors shown here come from a human donor with HPV-associated anogenital cancer.

This clone was seen just once. The gene calls are TRBV9 and TRBJ1-6, with a possible D match to TRBD1 (6 bases). Germline assignment: CDR1 SGDLS and CDR2 YYNGEE. Deletions cut 3 bases from V and 9 bases from J, with 13 bases between. The length of the CDR3 is 14 residues. Written as DNA, the CDR3 is TGTGCCAGCAGCGACCACAGGGAAACTTCACCCCTCCACTTT. As protein: CASSDHRETSPLHF.

In DNA form, the CDR3 reads TGTGCCAGCAGCCTTGGGACTAGCGGGGACCGACGGCAAGAGACCCAGTACTTC. This translates into CASSLGTSGDRRQETQYF. The chain joins TRBV4-2 to TRBJ2-5; 13 nucleotides line up with TRBD2. The CDR3 consists of 18 residues. Germline loops: CDR1 LGHNA, CDR2 YNFKEQ. V lost 4 bases and J lost 2; bases outside the gene matches: 10.

CDR3 residues: CASSLGTGGSNQPQHF. The CDR3 nucleotides read TGTGCCAGCAGCTTAGGGACAGGGGGAAGCAATCAGCCCCAGCATTTT. This chain connects TRBV7-9 to TRBJ1-5; 10 bases align to TRBD1. The V segment lost 1 base and the J segment 1 base; nucleotides outside the gene matches: 1. CDR1 and CDR2 from the germline V gene are SEHNR and FQNEAQ (reference sequence). The CDR3 totals 16 residues.

The rearrangement uses TRBV6-1 and TRBJ2-3, with 11 positions matching TRBD2. V lost 9 bases to trimming and J lost 4 bases; unmatched junction nucleotides: 6. The CDR3 runs 14 residues. The germline CDR1 and CDR2 sequences are MNHNS and SASEGT. The CDR3 DNA follows: TGTGCCAGTCGACTAGCGGGGTCCCCAGATACGCAGTATTTT. As protein: CASRLAGSPDTQYF.

The V call is TRBV11-2, the J call TRBJ2-3; D gene uncertain. The germline V gene has CDR1 SGHAT and CDR2 FQNNGV. The CDR3 covers 14 residues. V was pared by 0 bases and J by 4 bases, with 8 bases between. In nucleotides, the CDR3 is TGTGCCAGCAGCTTAGAAGTTATGGCAGATACGCAGTATTTT. This codes for CASSLEVMADTQYF.

The chain links TRBV6-5 to TRBJ1-1, with D hard to call. Germline CDR1 MNHEY, CDR2 SVGAGI. The CDR3 has 15 residues. V was pared by 0 bases and J by 5 bases, with 13 bases between. The CDR3 DNA sequence: TGTGCCAGCAGTTACTCGATGCCAGCCAGGACTGAAGCTTTCTTT. Its translation is CASSYSMPARTEAFF.

This chain joins TRBV7-8 and TRBJ2-7, with D perhaps being TRBD1 or TRBD2 (5 bases each). Germline V CDR1 and CDR2: SGHVS, FQNEAQ. The CDR3 is 18 amino acids. Between the trimmed V and J ends, which lost 2 bases and 0 bases, there was a span of 20 bases. The CDR3 nucleotides read TGTGCCAGCAGCTTATATCTCCAGGTGGGGGTCAGCTCCTACGAGCAGTACTTC. Translating it yields CASSLYLQVGVSSYEQYF.

This clone was detected only once. The chain uses TRBV6-6 and TRBJ1-3, with TRBD1 identical over 7 bases. Trimming removed 5 bases from V and 2 bases from J; junction bases left unmatched: 6. The CDR3 is 15 residues long. Per germline, CDR1 MNHNY and CDR2 SVGAGI (reference sequence). The CDR3 DNA is TGTGCCAGCAGTAGCGACAGGGACGCTGGAAACACCATATATTTT. Translated, it gives CASSSDRDAGNTIYF.

This clone was counted only a few times. This chain joins TRBV5-6 and TRBJ1-3, with TRBD1 matching 9 bases. Germline assignment: CDR1 SGHDT and CDR2 YYEEEE. V shed 3 bases, J shed 4 bases, and the junction held 2 bases outside the gene matches. This CDR3 comprises 14 residues. CDR3 DNA: TGTGCCAGCAGCTGGGGACAGGGAGGAAACACCATATATTTT. This gives the protein CASSWGQGGNTIYF.

The genes are TRBV19 and TRBJ2-6, with D uncertain. CDR1 is LNHDA and CDR2 is SQIVND in the germline V gene (reference sequence). With 2 bases removed from V and 1 base from J, the gap between germline ends came to 6 bases. The CDR3 length is 15 residues. In DNA form, the CDR3 reads TGTGCCAGTAGTATATCTGGTTCTGGGGCCAACGTCCTGACTTTC. Translation gives CASSISGSGANVLTF.

The rearrangement joins TRBV7-9 to TRBJ2-2; D ambiguous. Trimming took off 4 bases at V and 3 bases at J, with 12 bases between the two ends. This CDR3 region has 15 residues. Looked up from germline, CDR1 is SEHNR and CDR2 is FQNEAQ (reference sequence). The CDR3 DNA follows: TGTGCCAGCAGCTCATCGTCCTGGGACACCGGGGAGCTGTTTTTT. It specifies CASSSSSWDTGELFF.

This chain uses TRBV7-2 with TRBJ2-3, with 8 bases that match TRBD2. Germline V gene sequence: CDR1 SGHTA, CDR2 FQGNSA. CDR3 length equals 15 residues. The V and J ends lost 3 bases and 5 bases, in that order; junction bases with no gene match: 7. The CDR3 DNA reads TGTGCCAGCAGCTTCCGGGGGGGTATCATAGATACGCAGTATTTT. Its protein is CASSFRGGIIDTQYF.